The present T cell receptor beta chain was sequenced within a study of T cell changes during pregnancy in multiple sclerosis. CDR3 length: 12 residues. The germline V and J ends were trimmed by 3 bases and 6 bases, with 8 bases remaining between them. Germline CDR1 is LNHDA and CDR2 is SQIVND (reference sequence). TCRdb keeps only in-frame clones here, not all; method: immunoSEQ multiplex PCR. This table holds fewer than 75,000 clones, around 90% found once. This clonotype was obtained from a female donor in good health, enrolled as a control in a pregnancy study. The material was peripheral blood, obtained after pregnancy. The V and J genes are TRBV19 and TRBJ1-2; D is undetermined. The CDR3 protein is CASSILRDGYTF. CDR3 sequence (DNA): TGTGCCAGTAGTATCCTACGGGATGGCTACACCTTC.